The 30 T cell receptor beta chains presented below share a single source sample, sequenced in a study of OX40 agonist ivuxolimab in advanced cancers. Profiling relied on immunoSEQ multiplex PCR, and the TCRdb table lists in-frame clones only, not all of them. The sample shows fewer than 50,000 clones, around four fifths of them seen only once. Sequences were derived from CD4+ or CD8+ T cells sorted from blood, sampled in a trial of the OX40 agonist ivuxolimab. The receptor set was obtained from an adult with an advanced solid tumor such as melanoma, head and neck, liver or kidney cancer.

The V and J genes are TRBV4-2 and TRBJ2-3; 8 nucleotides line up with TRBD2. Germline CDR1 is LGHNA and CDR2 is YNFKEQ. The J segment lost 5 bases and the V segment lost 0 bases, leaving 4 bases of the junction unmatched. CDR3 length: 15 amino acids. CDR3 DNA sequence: TGTGCCAGCAGCCAAGAGATTCTAGCGGGAGATACGCAGTATTTT. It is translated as CASSQEILAGDTQYF.

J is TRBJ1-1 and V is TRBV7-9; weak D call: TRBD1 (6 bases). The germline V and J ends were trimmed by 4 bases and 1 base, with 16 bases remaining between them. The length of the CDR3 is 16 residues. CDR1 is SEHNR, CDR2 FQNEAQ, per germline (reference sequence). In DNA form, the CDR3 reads TGTGCCAGCAGCTCGCCTTGGGAGGGGGGGAACACTGAAGCTTTCTTT. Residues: CASSSPWEGGNTEAFF.

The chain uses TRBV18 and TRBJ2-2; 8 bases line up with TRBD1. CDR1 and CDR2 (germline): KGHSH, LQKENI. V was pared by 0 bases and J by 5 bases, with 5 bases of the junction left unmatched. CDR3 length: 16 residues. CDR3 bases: TGTGCCAGCTCACCACCGGCAACAGGGGGAACCGGGGAGCTGTTTTTT. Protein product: CASSPPATGGTGELFF.

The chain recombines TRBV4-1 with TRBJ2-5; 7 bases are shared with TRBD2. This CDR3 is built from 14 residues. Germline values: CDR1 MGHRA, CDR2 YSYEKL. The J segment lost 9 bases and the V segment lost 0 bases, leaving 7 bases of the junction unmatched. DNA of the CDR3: TGCGCCAGCAGCCAAGATGCGGGAGTGGAGGCCCAGTACTTC. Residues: CASSQDAGVEAQYF.

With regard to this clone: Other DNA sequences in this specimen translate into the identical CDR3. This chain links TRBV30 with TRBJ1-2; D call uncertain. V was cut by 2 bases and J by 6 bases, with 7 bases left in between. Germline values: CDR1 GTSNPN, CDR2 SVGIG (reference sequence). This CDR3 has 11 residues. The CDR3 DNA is TGTGCCTGGAGTTGGGAAAATGGCTACACCTTC. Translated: CAWSWENGYTF.

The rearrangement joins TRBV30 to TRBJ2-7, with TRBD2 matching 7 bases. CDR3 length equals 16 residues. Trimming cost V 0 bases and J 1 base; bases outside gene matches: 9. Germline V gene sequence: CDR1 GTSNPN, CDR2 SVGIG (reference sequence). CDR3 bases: TGTGCCTGGAGTGTACTTCAGGCGGGAGAGTCCTACGAGCAGTACTTC. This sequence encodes CAWSVLQAGESYEQYF. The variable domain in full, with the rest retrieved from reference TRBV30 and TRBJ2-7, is SQTIHQWPATLVQPVGSPLSLECTVEGTSNPNLYWYRQAAGRGLQLLFYSVGIGQISSEVPQNLSASRPQDRQFILSSKKLLLSDSGFYLCAWSVLQAGESYEQYFGPGTRLTVT.

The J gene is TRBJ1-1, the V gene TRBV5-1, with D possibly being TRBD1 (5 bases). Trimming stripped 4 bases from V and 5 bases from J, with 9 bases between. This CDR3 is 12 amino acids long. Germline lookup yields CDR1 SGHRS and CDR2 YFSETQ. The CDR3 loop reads CASSEGSTEAFF. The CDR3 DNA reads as TGCGCCAGCAGCGAGGGGAGTACTGAAGCTTTCTTT. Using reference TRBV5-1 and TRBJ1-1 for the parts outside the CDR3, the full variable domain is KAGVTQTPRYLIKTRGQQVTLSCSPISGHRSVSWYQQTPGQGLQFLFEYFSETQRNKGNFPGRFSGRQFSNSRSEMNVSTLELGDSALYLCASSEGSTEAFFGQGTRLTVV.

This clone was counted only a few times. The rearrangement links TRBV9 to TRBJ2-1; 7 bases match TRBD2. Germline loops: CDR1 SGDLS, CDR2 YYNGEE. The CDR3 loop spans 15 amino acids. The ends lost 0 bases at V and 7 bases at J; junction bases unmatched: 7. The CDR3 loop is CASSVDPGGLNEQFF. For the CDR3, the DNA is TGTGCCAGCAGCGTAGATCCGGGAGGACTGAATGAGCAGTTCTTC.

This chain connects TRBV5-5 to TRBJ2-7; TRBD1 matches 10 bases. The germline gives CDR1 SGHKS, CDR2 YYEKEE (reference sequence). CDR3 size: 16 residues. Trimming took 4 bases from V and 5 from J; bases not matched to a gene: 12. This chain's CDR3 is CASSPRLRQGAHEQYF. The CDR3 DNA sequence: TGTGCCAGCAGCCCGCGTCTACGACAGGGGGCCCACGAGCAGTACTTC.

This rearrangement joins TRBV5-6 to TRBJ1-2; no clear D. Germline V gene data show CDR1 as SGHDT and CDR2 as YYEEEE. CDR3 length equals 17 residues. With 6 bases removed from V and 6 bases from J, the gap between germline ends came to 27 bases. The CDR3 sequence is CASTRSAGTPVGNGYTF. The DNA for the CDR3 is TGTGCCAGCACCAGATCTGCGGGCACCCCTGTGGGAAATGGCTACACCTTC.

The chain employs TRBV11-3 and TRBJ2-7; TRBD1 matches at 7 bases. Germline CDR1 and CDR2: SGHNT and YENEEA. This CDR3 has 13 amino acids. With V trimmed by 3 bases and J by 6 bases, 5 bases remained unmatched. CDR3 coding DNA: TGTGCCAGCAGCTTCAACAGGGGTACCGAGCAGTACTTC. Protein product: CASSFNRGTEQYF.

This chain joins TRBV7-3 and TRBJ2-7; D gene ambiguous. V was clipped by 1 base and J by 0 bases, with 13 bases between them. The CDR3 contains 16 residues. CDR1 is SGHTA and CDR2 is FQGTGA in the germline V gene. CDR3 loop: CASSLISGYSSYEQYV. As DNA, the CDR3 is TGTGCCAGCAGCTTAATCTCTGGGTACTCCTCCTACGAGCAGTACGTC.

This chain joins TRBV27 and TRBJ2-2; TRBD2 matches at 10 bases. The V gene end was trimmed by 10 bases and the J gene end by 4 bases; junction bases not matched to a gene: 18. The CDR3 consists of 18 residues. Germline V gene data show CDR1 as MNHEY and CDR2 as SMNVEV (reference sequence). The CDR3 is CATGRGVLSGRATGELFF. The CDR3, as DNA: TGTGCCACAGGACGGGGGGTTTTAAGCGGGAGGGCCACCGGGGAGCTGTTTTTT.

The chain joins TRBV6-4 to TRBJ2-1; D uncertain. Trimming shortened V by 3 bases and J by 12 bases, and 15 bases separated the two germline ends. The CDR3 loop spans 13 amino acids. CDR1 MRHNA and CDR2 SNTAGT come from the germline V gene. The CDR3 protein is CASSEIPNLGQFF. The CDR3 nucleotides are TGTGCCAGCAGTGAAATCCCGAATTTGGGGCAGTTCTTC.

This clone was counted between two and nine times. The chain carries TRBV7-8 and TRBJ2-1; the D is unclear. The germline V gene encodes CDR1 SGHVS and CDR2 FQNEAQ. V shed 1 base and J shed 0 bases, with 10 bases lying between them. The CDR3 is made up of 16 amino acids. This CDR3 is CASSLEANPSYNEQFF. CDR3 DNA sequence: TGTGCCAGCAGCTTAGAGGCGAATCCCTCCTACAATGAGCAGTTCTTC.

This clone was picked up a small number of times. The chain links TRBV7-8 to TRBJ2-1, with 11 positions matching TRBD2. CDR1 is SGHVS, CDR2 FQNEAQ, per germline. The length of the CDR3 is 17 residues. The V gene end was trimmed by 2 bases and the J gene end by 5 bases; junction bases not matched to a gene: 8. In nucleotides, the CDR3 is TGTGCCAGCAGCTTAACTCGACTAGCGGGAACCGACAATGAGCAGTTCTTC. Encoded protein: CASSLTRLAGTDNEQFF.

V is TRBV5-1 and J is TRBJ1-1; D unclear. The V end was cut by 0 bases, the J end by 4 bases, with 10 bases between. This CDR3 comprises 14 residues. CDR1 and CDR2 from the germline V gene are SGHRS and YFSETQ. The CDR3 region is CASSLDPGPTEAFF. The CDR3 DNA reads TGCGCCAGCAGCTTGGATCCGGGTCCCACTGAAGCTTTCTTT.

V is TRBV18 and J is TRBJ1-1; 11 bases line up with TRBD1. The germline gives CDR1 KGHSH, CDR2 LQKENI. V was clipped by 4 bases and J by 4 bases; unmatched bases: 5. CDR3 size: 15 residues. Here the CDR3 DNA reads TGTGCCAGCTCACGGGGGACAGGGGGGACCACTGAAGCTTTCTTT. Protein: CASSRGTGGTTEAFF.

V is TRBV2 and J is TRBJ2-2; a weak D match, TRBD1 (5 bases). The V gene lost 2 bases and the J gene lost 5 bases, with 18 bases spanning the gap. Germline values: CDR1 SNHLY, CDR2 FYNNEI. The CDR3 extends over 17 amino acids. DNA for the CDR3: TGTGCCAGCAGTGAATACAGTGATAGGGGTGGGACCGGGGAGCTGTTTTTT. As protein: CASSEYSDRGGTGELFF.

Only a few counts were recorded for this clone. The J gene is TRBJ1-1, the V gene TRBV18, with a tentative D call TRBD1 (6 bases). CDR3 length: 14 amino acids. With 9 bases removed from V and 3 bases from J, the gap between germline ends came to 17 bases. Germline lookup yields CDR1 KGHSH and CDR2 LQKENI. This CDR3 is CASNRQGWYTEAFF. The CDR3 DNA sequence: TGTGCCAGTAACCGCCAGGGGTGGTACACTGAAGCTTTCTTT.

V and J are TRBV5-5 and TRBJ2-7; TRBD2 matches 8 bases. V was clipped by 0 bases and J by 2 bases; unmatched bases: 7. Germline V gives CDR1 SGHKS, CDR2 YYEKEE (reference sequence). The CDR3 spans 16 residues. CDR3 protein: CASSLEVGLGAYEQYF. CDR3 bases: TGTGCCAGCAGCTTGGAGGTGGGACTAGGCGCCTACGAGCAGTACTTC.

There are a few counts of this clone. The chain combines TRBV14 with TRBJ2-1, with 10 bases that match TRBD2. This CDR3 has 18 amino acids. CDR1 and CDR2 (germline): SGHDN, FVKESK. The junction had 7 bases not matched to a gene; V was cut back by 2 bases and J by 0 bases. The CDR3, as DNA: TGTGCCAGCAGCCAACTAGCGGGAGTTGCGGCCTCCTACAATGAGCAGTTCTTC. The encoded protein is CASSQLAGVAASYNEQFF.

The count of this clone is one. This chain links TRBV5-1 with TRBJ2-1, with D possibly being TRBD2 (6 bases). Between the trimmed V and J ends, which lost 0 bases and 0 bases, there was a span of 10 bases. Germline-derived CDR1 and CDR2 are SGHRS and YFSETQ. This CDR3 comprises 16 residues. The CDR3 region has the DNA TGCGCCAGCAGCTTGGTCGGGAGTAGCTCCTACAATGAGCAGTTCTTC. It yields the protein CASSLVGSSSYNEQFF.

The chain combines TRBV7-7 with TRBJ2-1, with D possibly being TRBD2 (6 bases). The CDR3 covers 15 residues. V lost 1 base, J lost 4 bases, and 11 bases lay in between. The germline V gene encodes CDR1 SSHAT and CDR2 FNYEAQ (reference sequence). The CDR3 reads CASSLGRGIYNEQFF. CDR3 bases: TGTGCCAGCAGCTTAGGGCGGGGTATTTACAATGAGCAGTTCTTC.

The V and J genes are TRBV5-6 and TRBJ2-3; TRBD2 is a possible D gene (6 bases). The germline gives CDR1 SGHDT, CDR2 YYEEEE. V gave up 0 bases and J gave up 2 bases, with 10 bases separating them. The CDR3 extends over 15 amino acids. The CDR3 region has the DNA TGTGCCAGCAGCTTGGGGGTAGCGGACACAGATACGCAGTATTTT. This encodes CASSLGVADTDTQYF.

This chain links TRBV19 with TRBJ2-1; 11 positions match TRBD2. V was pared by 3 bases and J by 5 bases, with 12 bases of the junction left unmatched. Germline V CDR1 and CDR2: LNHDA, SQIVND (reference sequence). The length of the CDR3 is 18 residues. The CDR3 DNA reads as TGTGCCAGTAGTATCGCCAATAGCGGGAGGGCTGGGGACAATGAGCAGTTCTTC. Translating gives CASSIANSGRAGDNEQFF.

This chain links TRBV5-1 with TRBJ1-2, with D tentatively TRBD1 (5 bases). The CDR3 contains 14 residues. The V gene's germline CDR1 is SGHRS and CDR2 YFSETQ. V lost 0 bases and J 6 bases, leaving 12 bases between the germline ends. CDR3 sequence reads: CASSLAVGANGYTF. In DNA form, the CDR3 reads TGCGCCAGCAGCTTGGCCGTTGGGGCCAATGGCTACACCTTC.

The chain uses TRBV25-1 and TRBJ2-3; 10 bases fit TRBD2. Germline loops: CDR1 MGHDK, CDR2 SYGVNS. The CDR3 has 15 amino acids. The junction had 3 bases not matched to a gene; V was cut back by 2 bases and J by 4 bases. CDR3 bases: TGTGCCAGCAGTGAAGTAGCGGGAGGCGCAGATACGCAGTATTTT. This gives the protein CASSEVAGGADTQYF.

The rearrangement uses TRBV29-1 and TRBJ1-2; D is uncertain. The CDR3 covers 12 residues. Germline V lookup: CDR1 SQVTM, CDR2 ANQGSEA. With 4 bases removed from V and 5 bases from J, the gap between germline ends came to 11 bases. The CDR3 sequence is CSVVSPGYGYTF. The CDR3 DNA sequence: TGCAGCGTTGTTAGCCCCGGATATGGCTACACCTTC.

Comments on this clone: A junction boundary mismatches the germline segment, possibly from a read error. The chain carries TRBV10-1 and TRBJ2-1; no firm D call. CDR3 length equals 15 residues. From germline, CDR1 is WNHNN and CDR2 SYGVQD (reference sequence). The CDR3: CAINSKYYLLNAQFF. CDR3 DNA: TGCGCCATTAATTCTAAGTATTACCTTTTAAATGCGCAGTTCTTC.